This T cell receptor beta chain was obtained from a study of beta chain features in type 1 diabetes (dated by TCRdb to the late 2010s). General notes on the study: Mean age, gender distribution, total cell number and subset yield were not different between patients and healthy donors. In the study, recently diagnosed type 1 diabetes patients and matched healthy donors were compared on the TCRB repertoires of their sorted circulating CD4+ T cell subsets. A total of roughly 99,000,000 sorted cells were examined across all samples, and the number of cells per subset was strongly correlated with RNA yield. Naive and central memory subsets were obtained from all 30 or so donors, but regulatory and stem cell-like memory subsets were isolated from only 8 patients and roughly eight healthy donors.

Points the paper makes about the study in general: Naive, central memory and regulatory TCRB repertoires appeared to be more alike among patients than among healthy donors. Shorter templates might be favored by PCR, yet because patient and control samples were amplified and corrected together, any such skew would affect both groups equally. HLA sub-analyses involved small numbers of individuals, so any influence of HLA type on TCRB rearrangement remained unresolved. A moderate but significant shortening of TCRB CDR3 length was observed in type 1 diabetes patients in all four CD4+ subsets. Because cDNA rather than genomic DNA was sequenced, highly expressing activated cells could have been over-represented, although no difference in activation and CD3 levels was found between groups. Patients with type 1 diabetes made fewer insertions and deleted more nucleotides at VDJ recombination sites, implying thymic rearrangement abnormalities.

The entire isolated RNA was reverse transcribed using the High Capacity cDNA Reverse Transcription Kit, and thus expressed TCRB transcripts were sequenced. Deep immunoSEQ sequencing was applied to naive, central memory and regulatory T cell samples, giving an average of approximately 3.8 million total reads per sample. Sorted cells were lysed in RLT buffer and RNA was extracted with DNase-treated RNeasy Micro or Mini kits, depending on cell number. To prevent cross-contamination, each cell subset was processed individually, whereas patient and healthy donor samples were processed jointly. The immunoSEQ multiplex PCR was used to amplify TCRB sequences from cDNA, generating 87-bp fragments that spanned the CDR3 region. The amplicons were sequenced using the Illumina HiSeq platform. The original pipeline was this. PCR bias was computationally corrected using synthetic template baselines, reads within Hamming distance 2 were collapsed, and singletons that could not be merged were discarded. Reads were aligned against IMGT so that V, D and J genes, CDR3 length and insertions or deletions at six rearrangement sites could be assigned. Within each subset, clonotype counts were normalized to the number of sorted cells before true diversity and Gini coefficients were calculated with the tcR R package. The overlap coefficient, calculated on TCRB nucleotide sequences, was used to measure repertoire sharing. Out-of-frame TCRB sequences from naive cells were analyzed as a proxy for the pre-selection repertoire. This is the immuneACCESS table as TCRdb keeps it, with only in-frame sequences that have V and J called. A part of the clones is gone; compared with another copy, unresolved V genes explain less than half, and the rest is unexplained. The V and J calls and clone size are taken from that table; D and trimming were inferred from the DNA. The sample yields 400,000 to 500,000 clones; roughly 14% were counted once. The top ten clones comprise roughly 0.038% of the sample.

In regard to this clone: Its antigen is still unknown. Base qualities are not recorded, but no much larger clone differs from it by a single base.

The CDR3 has 15 amino acids, counting the end cysteine and phenylalanine. Kept here is only the CDR3 DNA, which spans 45 bases and is read in frame from base 1. V and J are truncated by 1 base and 1 base respectively, leaving an intervening sequence of 9 bases. CDR1 and CDR2 were assigned from the germline V gene as SNHLY and FYNNEI. A single peripheral blood draw of around 120 mL on average was collected from each donor into heparinised tubes. A BD FACSAria II was used to sort naive, central memory, regulatory and stem cell-like memory CD4+ T cells with a panel that included CD45RO, CCR7, CD25, CD127, CD95 and CD27. Every sorted population had a purity above 95%. PBMCs were separated immediately by Lymphoprep density gradient centrifugation and were stained directly, without being cultured. To minimize batch effects, samples were stained and sorted in pairs, one healthy donor with one patient per experiment.

Material: naive CD4+ T cells from blood. The meaning of the sample's cell subset or site label: true naive CD4+ T cells. The sequence was collected from a man younger than 40 in good health. This chain is built from TRBV2 and TRBJ2-3; TRBD1 might be the D gene, on 6 matching bases. The CDR3 has the sequence CASSEVQGRTDTQYF. The DNA reads as follows: TGTGCCAGCAGTGAAGTCCAGGGGCGCACAGATACGCAGTATTTT.